This TCR beta chain was profiled in a study of cytomegalovirus exposure and HLA in healthy donors. With respect to this clone: Its target is unknown.

Healthy bone marrow donors made up the donors. In the PCR, 60 Vbeta and 13 Jbeta primers were used. Method: immunoSEQ multiplex PCR; TCRdb's copy keeps in-frame clones and lacks some. The sample holds 85,000 to 130,000 clones, around three quarters seen once. Whole-study results and caveats: The investigators catalogued under 200 TCR beta chains as cytomegalovirus-associated.

This CDR3 is 11 amino acids long. CDR1 is SQVTM and CDR2 is ANQGSEA in the germline V gene. V was clipped by 4 bases and J by 10 bases; unmatched bases: 3. Sequences were obtained from PBMCs. The rearrangement links TRBV29-1 to TRBJ2-1; 8 nucleotides line up with TRBD2. The receptor was isolated from a woman aged 45-65 years in good health and CMV-seropositive. CDR3 loop: CSVVGTREQFF. The CDR3 region has the DNA TGCAGCGTTGTGGGGACTAGAGAGCAGTTCTTC.